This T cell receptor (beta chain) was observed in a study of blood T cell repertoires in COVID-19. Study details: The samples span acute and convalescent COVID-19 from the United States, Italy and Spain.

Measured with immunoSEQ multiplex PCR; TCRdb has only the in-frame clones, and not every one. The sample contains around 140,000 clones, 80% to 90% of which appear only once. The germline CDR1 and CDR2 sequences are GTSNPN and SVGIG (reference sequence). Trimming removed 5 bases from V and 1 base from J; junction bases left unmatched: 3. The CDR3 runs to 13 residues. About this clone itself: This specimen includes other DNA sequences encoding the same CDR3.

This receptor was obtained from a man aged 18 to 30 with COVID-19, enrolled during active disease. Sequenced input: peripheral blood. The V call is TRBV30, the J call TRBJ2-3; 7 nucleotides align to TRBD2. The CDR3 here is CAWGAGGTDTQYF. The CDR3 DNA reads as TGTGCCTGGGGGGCGGGGGGCACAGATACGCAGTATTTT.